This record looks at one T cell receptor (beta chain) sequence and its context. This sample stems from a study of OX40 agonist ivuxolimab in advanced cancers. Study information: Every 2 weeks, patients got intravenous ivuxolimab at one of six dose levels (0.01-10 mg/kg).

This CDR3 comprises 16 residues. V was clipped by 3 bases and J by 9 bases; unmatched bases: 13. Germline values: CDR1 SGHNT, CDR2 YENEEA. Assay used: immunoSEQ multiplex PCR; TCRdb lists only in-frame clones, some missing. The sample has over 150,000 clones, roughly 94% seen once. The sample consisted of CD4+ or CD8+ T cells sorted from blood, taken in a trial of the OX40 agonist ivuxolimab. The sequence derives from an adult with an advanced solid tumor such as melanoma, head and neck, liver or kidney cancer. The chain carries TRBV11-3 and TRBJ2-1, with 8 bases identical to TRBD1. The CDR3 nucleotides are TGTGCCAGCAGCTTTGGGAGGCAGGGGGCGCGGGGTGAGCAGTTCTTC. This encodes CASSFGRQGARGEQFF.